This T cell receptor (beta chain) was recorded in a study of blood T cell repertoires in COVID-19. Whole-study context: The United States, Italy and Spain were the sources of the acute and convalescent COVID-19 samples. PBMCs, B-cell-depleted T cells, or T cells were the source of the cDNA or gDNA that made up the material.

CDR3 length: 12 residues. After removal of 8 bases from V and 7 bases from J, the junction contained 2 bases not matched to a gene. In germline, CDR1 is LNHDA, CDR2 SQIVND (reference sequence). Profiled with immunoSEQ multiplex PCR; TCRdb holds only in-frame clones, not every one. The data contain roughly 97,000 clones, 87% of them singletons. This sequence was found in a man aged 50 to 59 with acute or convalescent COVID-19. The chain has TRBV19 and TRBJ2-1; 10 nucleotides align to TRBD2. The source material was peripheral blood. The chain's CDR3 is CASSSGRNEQFF. The CDR3 nucleotides are TGTGCCAGTTCTAGCGGGAGAAATGAGCAGTTCTTC.